This T cell receptor beta chain was sequenced for a study of response to subunit inactivated influenza vaccine. TCRdb used MiXCR to reprocess the RT-PCR reads, holding one entry per CDR3 protein. The table shows 650,000 to 850,000 distinct CDR3 sequences, with 14% occurring only once. The V gene's germline CDR1 is LGHNA and CDR2 YNFKEQ. The CDR3 loop spans 14 amino acids. V was clipped by 1 base and J by 5 bases; unmatched bases: 3. The sequenced sample was PBMCs from blood, obtained 14 to 15 days before vaccination. The rearrangement joins TRBV4-2 to TRBJ2-5, with 8 bases matching TRBD2. The clonotype was recovered from a man in his fifties who received an inactivated influenza vaccine. CDR3 sequence (DNA): TGTGCCAGCAGCCAAGCGGGGGGGGTCGAGACCCAGTACTTC. Protein product: CASSQAGGVETQYF.